Presented here are 4 T cell receptor beta chains from one specimen sequenced in a study of T cell repertoires in cytomegalovirus infection. From the reads, TCRdb called clonotypes with MiXCR, one entry per CDR3 protein. The table lists roughly 320,000 distinct CDR3 sequences, roughly a tenth of them singletons. The sequencing sample was made of PBMCs. These TCRs come from a human donor in good health (CMV status not recorded). Some clones in this sample may be carry-over from other donors' samples.

This clonotype appeared many times. The rearrangement joins TRBV2 to TRBJ2-1; D not resolved. This CDR3 comprises 10 residues. Trimming took off 6 bases at V and 10 bases at J, with 7 bases between the two ends. From germline, CDR1 is SNHLY and CDR2 FYNNEI. The DNA for the CDR3 is TGTGCCAGCAGCGGGCGGGAGCAGTTCTTC. It specifies CASSGREQFF.

This chain links TRBV20-1 with TRBJ2-1; tentative D call: TRBD1 (5 bases). V was cut by 0 bases and J by 6 bases, with 12 bases left in between. CDR3 length: 14 residues. CDR1 and CDR2 from the germline V gene are DFQATT and SNEGSKA (reference sequence). For the CDR3, the DNA is TGCAGTGCTAGAGAGAACAGACAGCTCAATGAGCAGTTCTTC. Translation gives CSARENRQLNEQFF.

This chain connects TRBV2 to TRBJ2-3; 10 positions match TRBD1. CDR1 and CDR2 from the germline V gene are SNHLY and FYNNEI. The V gene end was trimmed by 4 bases and the J gene end by 2 bases; junction bases not matched to a gene: 6. The CDR3 extends over 16 amino acids. The CDR3 nucleotides read TGTGCCAGCAGTGGGGACAGGGGCGCAGTCACAGATACGCAGTATTTT. Amino acids: CASSGDRGAVTDTQYF.

This clonotype has ten or more counts. V and J are TRBV29-1 and TRBJ2-7; 8 bases map to TRBD2. CDR3 length: 16 residues. Germline V gives CDR1 SQVTM, CDR2 ANQGSEA. The junction had 18 bases not matched to a gene; V was cut back by 6 bases and J by 5 bases. In nucleotides, the CDR3 is TGCAGCGTCGGGGATGAGGTAGCGGGGAATCGACACGAGCAGTACGTC. Encoded protein: CSVGDEVAGNRHEQYV.